One and the same sample provided the 26 T cell receptor beta chains below, sequenced in a study of lymphopenia after photon versus proton radiotherapy. Only in-frame clones appear in the TCRdb table, and some are missing; sequencing was by immunoSEQ multiplex PCR. The sample has 150,000 or so clones, 88% seen once; the top ten hold around 5.1%. The sample here was peripheral blood, taken from a patient treated with photon-based radiotherapy. The origin of the receptors is a man aged 50-60 years with gastric cancer.

CDR3 loop: CASIGGQKYAETQYF. The CDR3, as DNA: TGTGCCAGCATCGGAGGACAGAAATACGCGGAGACCCAGTACTTC. The chain recombines TRBV28 with TRBJ2-5; possibly TRBD1 for D (6 bases). Germline CDR1 is MDHEN and CDR2 is SYDVKM. Between the trimmed V and J ends, which lost 7 bases and 5 bases, there was a span of 20 bases. The CDR3 runs to 15 residues.

The J gene is TRBJ2-2, the V gene TRBV25-1, with a weak D call TRBD1 (6 bases). Germline-derived CDR1 and CDR2 are MGHDK and SYGVNS. This CDR3 comprises 16 residues. Between the trimmed V and J ends, which lost 2 bases and 0 bases, there was a span of 10 bases. The CDR3 here is CASSEDRTANTGELFF. CDR3 bases: TGTGCCAGCAGTGAAGATCGGACAGCGAACACCGGGGAGCTGTTTTTT.

The chain uses TRBV30 and TRBJ2-1; 13 bases are shared with TRBD2. Germline values: CDR1 GTSNPN, CDR2 SVGIG (reference sequence). J gave up 8 bases and V 3 bases, and 4 bases lay outside the gene matches. This CDR3 contains 14 residues. For the CDR3, the DNA is TGTGCCTGGAGCAGGACTAGCGGGAGACATGAGCAGTTCTTC. Amino acid sequence: CAWSRTSGRHEQFF. Combining the CDR3 with reference TRBV30 and TRBJ2-1 gives the whole variable domain SQTIHQWPATLVQPVGSPLSLECTVEGTSNPNLYWYRQAAGRGLQLLFYSVGIGQISSEVPQNLSASRPQDRQFILSSKKLLLSDSGFYLCAWSRTSGRHEQFFGPGTRLTVL.

J is TRBJ1-3 and V is TRBV19; D is ambiguous. Germline V lookup: CDR1 LNHDA, CDR2 SQIVND (reference sequence). This CDR3 has 15 amino acids. Trimming removed 7 bases at V and 0 bases at J, with 13 bases between. CDR3 residues: CASIPGRSSGNTIYF. In DNA, the CDR3 is TGTGCCAGTATTCCCGGACGGTCCTCTGGAAACACCATATATTTT.

The gene calls are TRBV7-9 and TRBJ2-1; 8 bases map to TRBD2. The length of the CDR3 is 14 residues. With V trimmed by 5 bases and J by 7 bases, 7 bases remained unmatched. Germline lookup yields CDR1 SEHNR and CDR2 FQNEAQ (reference sequence). CDR3 DNA: TGTGCCAGCAGCCCGGGAGGCGGGAGGAATGAGCAGTTCTTC. This codes for CASSPGGGRNEQFF.

This clone appeared a single time. CDR3 in amino acids: CAAKGGPLNIQYF. The DNA of the CDR3 is TGCGCCGCCAAGGGGGGCCCCCTAAACATTCAGTACTTC. The chain carries TRBV10-2 and TRBJ2-4, with D perhaps being TRBD1 or TRBD2 (6 bases each). This CDR3 is built from 13 residues. Germline V gives CDR1 WSHSY, CDR2 SAAADI. The V and J ends lost 11 bases and 6 bases respectively, with 17 bases between them.

V is TRBV21-1 and J is TRBJ2-7; the DNA was not compared with TRBD2, the D call given in the table. TRBV21-1 is assigned pseudogene status. This CDR3 comprises 15 residues. DNA of the CDR3: TGTGCCAGCAGCACTCTCTCTAGCGACCCCTACGAGCAGTACTTC. Its protein is CASSTLSSDPYEQYF.

The chain is built from TRBV27 and TRBJ2-7, with 11 positions matching TRBD2. CDR1 and CDR2 from the germline V gene are MNHEY and SMNVEV (reference sequence). The J segment lost 0 bases and the V segment lost 6 bases, leaving 16 bases of the junction unmatched. The CDR3 covers 19 residues. The CDR3 loop reads CASSRTGTSGGKLSYEQYF. The CDR3 DNA sequence: TGTGCCAGCAGCAGGACAGGGACTAGCGGAGGCAAACTCTCCTACGAGCAGTACTTC.

The chain joins TRBV28 to TRBJ1-2; D perhaps matches TRBD1 (6 bases). V lost 8 bases and J lost 3, with 13 bases in between. The CDR3 has 13 residues. Germline assignment: CDR1 MDHEN and CDR2 SYDVKM. CDR3 loop: CASSRQVDYGYTF. The DNA for the CDR3 is TGTGCCAGCTCCCGACAGGTTGACTATGGCTACACCTTC.

The table lists this clone with a few counts. The CDR3 region has the DNA TGTGCCAGCAGCAAAGGGGCGGGAGATAATGAAAAACTGTTTTTT. As protein: CASSKGAGDNEKLFF. The chain employs TRBV21-1 and TRBJ1-4. TRBV21-1 is recorded as a pseudogene. The CDR3 sequence is 15 residues long.

The genes are TRBV4-2 and TRBJ2-2; possible D gene TRBD2, 5 bases. Trimming shortened V by 1 base and J by 1 base, and 10 bases separated the two germline ends. The germline V gene encodes CDR1 LGHNA and CDR2 YNFKEQ. CDR3 length: 16 amino acids. CDR3 in DNA: TGTGCCAGCAGCCAAGGGTTCGGGAAGAACACCGGGGAGCTGTTTTTT. It yields the protein CASSQGFGKNTGELFF.

This clone was counted a single time. This chain links TRBV29-1 with TRBJ2-1; 14 nucleotides match TRBD2. The CDR3 consists of 16 residues. Germline V lookup: CDR1 SQVTM, CDR2 ANQGSEA. Unmatched junction bases numbered 11, after V lost 6 bases and J lost 7 bases. CDR3 DNA sequence: TGCAGCGTAACCGGGACTAGCGGGAGCTTCGGTAATGAGCAGTTCTTC. Its protein is CSVTGTSGSFGNEQFF.

This clone was seen a single time. The chain employs TRBV4-1 and TRBJ2-2; TRBD2 agrees at 9 bases. The CDR3 is 16 residues long. With V trimmed by 2 bases and J by 5 bases, 6 bases remained unmatched. Germline lookup yields CDR1 MGHRA and CDR2 YSYEKL. CDR3 sequence reads: CASSQSWTSETGELFF. The CDR3 DNA sequence: TGCGCCAGCAGCCAATCCTGGACTAGCGAGACCGGGGAGCTGTTTTTT.

A remark on this clone: This likely comes from a read error, as the CDR3 has no conserved phenylalanine or tryptophan at its end. The chain couples TRBV9 to TRBJ1-1; unclear D gene. V was shortened by 0 bases and J by 0 bases, with 6 bases between the two germline ends. The CDR3 totals 14 residues. Germline loops: CDR1 SGDLS, CDR2 YYNGEE. The CDR3 loop reads CASSVGVVNTEAFL. The CDR3 DNA reads TGTGCCAGCAGCGTAGGGGTCGTGAACACTGAAGCTTTCCTT.

The chain recombines TRBV28 with TRBJ1-1; D not resolved. V lost 2 bases and J 1 base, leaving 5 bases between the germline ends. Germline CDR1 and CDR2: MDHEN and SYDVKM. This CDR3 comprises 13 residues. In nucleotides, the CDR3 is TGTGCCAGCAGTTTAAGAGGGAACACTGAAGCTTTCTTT. It translates to CASSLRGNTEAFF.

The V call is TRBV30, the J call TRBJ2-2; 10 positions agree with TRBD2. The CDR3 loop spans 15 amino acids. After removal of 3 bases from V and 6 bases from J, the junction contained 7 bases not matched to a gene. Germline V lookup: CDR1 GTSNPN, CDR2 SVGIG (reference sequence). CDR3 sequence (DNA): TGTGCCTGGAGAGGCGGGACTAGCGAGTCCGGGGAGCTGTTTTTT. It specifies CAWRGGTSESGELFF.

The chain recombines TRBV10-1 with TRBJ2-2, with 8 bases aligning to TRBD2. CDR3 length equals 16 residues. With 8 bases clipped from V and 5 bases from J, the junction kept 13 bases outside the gene matches. The germline V gene encodes CDR1 WNHNN and CDR2 SYGVQD (reference sequence). CDR3 nucleotides: TGCGCCAGCGCTCGAACCAGCGGGAGAATTACCGGGGAGCTGTTTTTT. Translating gives CASARTSGRITGELFF.

The chain has TRBV14 and TRBJ2-3; no clear D gene. The V and J ends lost 8 bases and 3 bases respectively, with 12 bases between them. This CDR3 spans 13 amino acids. CDR1 SGHDN and CDR2 FVKESK come from the germline V gene. The CDR3 protein is CASARRLTDTQYF. Written as DNA, the CDR3 is TGTGCCAGCGCCCGACGGCTAACAGATACGCAGTATTTT.

This clone was counted between two and nine times. As DNA, the CDR3 is TGTGCCAGCAGTTCGGGTTTCATGAACACTGAAGCTTTCTTT. This encodes CASSSGFMNTEAFF. The chain combines TRBV27 with TRBJ1-1; D ambiguous. Trimming cost V 4 bases and J 0 bases, with 9 bases left between them. The CDR3 loop spans 14 amino acids. Germline CDR1 and CDR2: MNHEY and SMNVEV (reference sequence).

V usage is TRBV6-5 and J usage is TRBJ2-5; 10 bases are shared with TRBD1. CDR3 size: 15 residues. Looked up from germline, CDR1 is MNHEY and CDR2 is SVGAGI. V lost 2 bases, J lost 5 bases, and 5 bases stayed unmatched. CDR3 in amino acids: CASSYGDRGGETQYF. CDR3 in DNA: TGTGCCAGCAGTTACGGGGACAGGGGTGGCGAGACCCAGTACTTC.

The chain carries TRBV7-8 and TRBJ2-7; 7 bases line up with TRBD1. Trimming cost V 4 bases and J 0 bases; bases outside gene matches: 6. Germline loops: CDR1 SGHVS, CDR2 FQNEAQ. This CDR3 comprises 15 residues. The CDR3 here is CASSSWTGSSYEQYF. The CDR3 region has the DNA TGTGCCAGCAGCTCGTGGACAGGCAGCTCCTACGAGCAGTACTTC.

The chain recombines TRBV19 with TRBJ2-5; 12 nucleotides align to TRBD2. The germline CDR1 and CDR2 sequences are LNHDA and SQIVND (reference sequence). V lost 6 bases and J lost 3; bases outside the gene matches: 8. CDR3 length: 16 amino acids. The CDR3 DNA follows: TGTGCCAGTAGACACCGACTAGCGGGAGTGGAAGAGACCCAGTACTTC. Protein sequence: CASRHRLAGVEETQYF.

This clone was observed a few times. V is TRBV7-6 and J is TRBJ1-5, with D tentatively TRBD1 (5 bases). V gave up 2 bases and J gave up 4 bases, with 12 bases separating them. The CDR3 extends over 15 amino acids. Per the germline V gene, CDR1 is SGHVS and CDR2 is FNYEAQ. CDR3 protein: CASSLSAGSNQPQHF. The CDR3 DNA is TGTGCCAGCAGCTTAAGCGCAGGGTCAAATCAGCCCCAGCATTTT. The entire variable domain, with the rest obtained from reference TRBV7-6 and TRBJ1-5, is as follows: GAGVSQSPRYKVTKRGQDVALRCDPISGHVSLYWYRQALGQGPEFLTYFNYEAQQDKSGLPNDRFSAERPEGSISTLTIQRTEQRDSAMYRCASSLSAGSNQPQHFGDGTRLSIL.

The rearrangement joins TRBV5-4 to TRBJ2-3; D is undetermined. Trimming took off 5 bases at V and 4 bases at J, with 11 bases between the two ends. The CDR3 loop spans 13 amino acids. Looked up from germline, CDR1 is SGHNT and CDR2 is YYREEE (reference sequence). The CDR3: CASSPPGADTQYF. For the CDR3, the DNA is TGTGCCAGCAGTCCCCCCGGAGCAGATACGCAGTATTTT.

This clone was recorded only once. The chain couples TRBV10-3 to TRBJ1-1; D is unclear. Germline-derived CDR1 and CDR2 are ENHRY and SYGVKD. V was trimmed by 6 bases and J by 3 bases, leaving 11 bases between them. The CDR3 sequence is 13 residues long. The CDR3 DNA reads as TGTGCCATCAGCTGGGCCCAGCACACTGAAGCTTTCTTT. This translates into CAISWAQHTEAFF.

The table lists this clone with a few counts. The V gene is TRBV2, the J gene TRBJ1-5, with 8 bases that match TRBD1. Germline values: CDR1 SNHLY, CDR2 FYNNEI. The CDR3 consists of 15 residues. The junction had 10 bases not matched to a gene; V was cut back by 6 bases and J by 6 bases. The CDR3 sequence is CASSLGQESGQPQHF. CDR3 bases: TGTGCCAGCAGCTTGGGACAGGAAAGCGGTCAGCCCCAGCATTTT.